The clone carrying this TCR beta chain came up a few times. The antigen is not known. The data stem from a study of Graves' ophthalmopathy and Graves' hyperthyroidism. Study results and limitations: With about 87% sensitivity and approximately 80% specificity, a 13-signature model separated ophthalmopathy from stable hyperthyroidism.

This CDR3 comprises 20 residues. CDR1 is MNHEY and CDR2 is SVGEGT in the germline V gene. V gave up 5 bases and J gave up 9 bases; unmatched junction bases: 25. Amplification of TCR beta CDR3 regions used RNA transcripts. HTBI primers served in a first-round RT-PCR, which a second-round multiplex PCR followed. Using its own MiXCR run on the multiplex PCR reads, TCRdb lists one record per CDR3 protein. The data contain 350,000 to 400,000 distinct CDR3 sequences, just over 15% of them singletons. The source of this sequence is a young woman with stable Graves' hyperthyroidism. Material: peripheral blood. The chain is built from TRBV6-2 or TRBV6-3 and TRBJ2-2; 9 bases line up with TRBD2. This CDR3 is CASSTPGLRGGTLTGRELFF. The CDR3 DNA is TGTGCCAGCAGTACCCCCGGGTTGCGGGGGGGAACGCTCACGGGCAGGGAGCTGTTTTTT.